A single sample is the source of the 27 T cell receptor beta chains below, sequenced in a study of cytomegalovirus exposure and HLA in healthy donors. The PCR contained 60 Vbeta and 13 Jbeta primers. Sequenced by immunoSEQ multiplex PCR; TCRdb stores in-frame clones only, minus some. The sample lists roughly 120,000 clones, approximately 80% occurring once. Sequenced: PBMCs. Source of these receptors: a male donor in good health and CMV-seropositive.

The rearrangement uses TRBV27 and TRBJ2-1; 12 bases align to TRBD2. After removal of 4 bases from V and 0 bases from J, the junction contained 10 bases not matched to a gene. From germline, CDR1 is MNHEY and CDR2 SMNVEV (reference sequence). The length of the CDR3 is 19 residues. CDR3 DNA sequence: TGTGCCAGCAGTTCTCTAGCGGGAGGGCTGCTCAGCTCCTACAATGAGCAGTTCTTC. Translated: CASSSLAGGLLSSYNEQFF.

The chain recombines TRBV5-1 with TRBJ2-5; 7 positions match TRBD1. CDR1 and CDR2 from the germline V gene are SGHRS and YFSETQ. Unmatched junction bases numbered 8, after V lost 8 bases and J lost 1 base. The CDR3 covers 14 residues. CDR3 protein: CASKRGTAQETQYF. CDR3 coding DNA: TGCGCCAGTAAAAGGGGGACAGCCCAAGAGACCCAGTACTTC.

This clone was counted once. The chain is built from TRBV5-1 and TRBJ2-3, with a tentative D call TRBD1 (5 bases). Trimming took 7 bases from V and 1 from J, leaving 16 bases between them. This CDR3 has 15 amino acids. Germline V CDR1 and CDR2: SGHRS, YFSETQ. CDR3 region: CASFDQGWGTDTQYF. For the CDR3, the DNA is TGCGCCAGCTTCGATCAGGGTTGGGGCACAGATACGCAGTATTTT.

This chain connects TRBV7-2 to TRBJ2-5; TRBD1 aligns across 7 bases. The CDR3 extends over 13 amino acids. With V trimmed by 4 bases and J by 3 bases, 2 bases remained unmatched. Germline CDR1 is SGHTA and CDR2 is FQGNSA. The CDR3 sequence is CASSSDREETQYF. CDR3 DNA sequence: TGTGCCAGCAGCTCCGACAGGGAAGAGACCCAGTACTTC.

As to this clone: A junction boundary mismatches the germline segment, possibly from a read error. The V call is TRBV7-9, the J call TRBJ2-3; maybe TRBD1 (6 bases). This CDR3 contains 16 residues. Germline lookup yields CDR1 SEHNR and CDR2 FQNEAQ (reference sequence). CDR3 sequence (DNA): TGTTCCAGCAGCCAAGCCGCAGGGGTATTGGCAGATACGCAGTATTTT. Amino acids: CSSSQAAGVLADTQYF.

The V gene is TRBV28, the J gene TRBJ1-1, with D hard to call. Germline V gene data show CDR1 as MDHEN and CDR2 as SYDVKM. The V end was cut by 6 bases, the J end by 2 bases, with 4 bases between. CDR3 length equals 11 residues. The CDR3: CASRSNTEAFF. DNA for the CDR3: TGTGCCAGCAGATCTAACACTGAAGCTTTCTTT.

The chain is built from TRBV7-8 and TRBJ2-7; 8 bases line up with TRBD1. Trimming cost V 5 bases and J 4 bases; bases outside gene matches: 4. CDR1 is SGHVS and CDR2 is FQNEAQ in the germline V gene. The CDR3 has 13 amino acids. In nucleotides, the CDR3 is TGTGCCAGCAGCGGCAGGGGGCCGTACGAGCAGTACTTC. It is translated as CASSGRGPYEQYF. The full variable domain, rest sourced from reference TRBV7-8 and TRBJ2-7, is GAGVSQSPRYKVAKRGQDVALRCDPISGHVSLFWYQQALGQGPEFLTYFQNEAQLDKSGLPSDRFFAERPEGSVSTLKIQRTQQEDSAVYLCASSGRGPYEQYFGPGTRLTVT.

The V gene is TRBV19, the J gene TRBJ1-3; no clear D. The ends were cut back, 9 bases at V and 3 bases at J, with 9 bases in the middle. The length of the CDR3 is 12 residues. From germline, CDR1 is LNHDA and CDR2 SQIVND (reference sequence). This CDR3 is CASAPGGNTIYF. The CDR3 DNA follows: TGTGCCAGCGCTCCGGGTGGAAACACCATATATTTT.

V usage is TRBV6-5 and J usage is TRBJ1-5; 10 positions match TRBD1. V lost 4 bases and J lost 5; bases outside the gene matches: 5. This CDR3 is built from 15 residues. Germline assignment: CDR1 MNHEY and CDR2 SVGAGI. The CDR3 DNA reads TGTGCCAGCAGTTCTAGGACAGGGGGGTATCAGCCCCAGCATTTT. This sequence encodes CASSSRTGGYQPQHF.

This clone showed up just a few times. The chain couples TRBV21-1 to TRBJ2-5; the table's D call, TRBD2, has no DNA check behind it. The J call is uncertain, as TRBJ2-7 better fits the DNA end. TRBV21-1 is noted as a pseudogene. There are 13 residues in the CDR3. CDR3 residues: CASSKWRGDEQYF. DNA of the CDR3: TGTGCCAGCAGCAAATGGCGCGGGGACGAGCAGTACTTC.

DNA of the CDR3: TGTGCCAGCAGCCTGACTCGATACGAGCAGTACTTC. This gives the protein CASSLTRYEQYF. The J gene is TRBJ2-7, the V gene TRBV28, with D unclear. The germline V gene encodes CDR1 MDHEN and CDR2 SYDVKM. V lost 6 bases and J lost 4, with 10 bases in between. The CDR3 spans 12 residues.

The chain links TRBV25-1 to TRBJ1-3, with a weak D call TRBD1 (6 bases). V was clipped by 5 bases and J by 3 bases, with 23 bases between them. The CDR3 length is 18 residues. Germline V gene lookup returns CDR1 MGHDK and CDR2 SYGVNS. CDR3 bases: TGTGCCAGCAGTACTATCCGGGGTCGGGGGGCAAATGGAAACACCATATATTTT. Translation: CASSTIRGRGANGNTIYF.

In its sample, this clone was seen once. The V and J genes are TRBV7-9 and TRBJ2-5, with D possibly TRBD1 on 7 matching bases. Germline V CDR1 and CDR2: SEHNR, FQNEAQ (reference sequence). V shed 6 bases and J shed 6 bases, with 20 bases lying between them. The CDR3 contains 15 residues. CDR3 residues: CASSQGGASLKTQYF. The CDR3 region has the DNA TGTGCCAGCAGTCAGGGGGGAGCCAGTTTAAAGACCCAGTACTTC.

V is TRBV9 and J is TRBJ2-5, with 9 bases fitting TRBD2. The V gene's germline CDR1 is SGDLS and CDR2 YYNGEE. The CDR3 is 14 amino acids. J was trimmed by 3 bases and V by 0 bases; bases with no gene match: 0. CDR3 sequence (DNA): TGTGCCAGCAGCGTAGGACTAGCGGAAGAGACCCAGTACTTC. Translating it yields CASSVGLAEETQYF.

This chain connects TRBV13 to TRBJ1-1; no firm D call. CDR3 length: 12 amino acids. CDR1 and CDR2 (germline): PRHDT, FYEKMQ (reference sequence). V was pared by 6 bases and J by 6 bases, with 11 bases between. The CDR3 DNA is TGTGCCAGCAGATCACGTGGGCCTGAAGCTTTCTTT. As protein: CASRSRGPEAFF.

J is TRBJ1-1 and V is TRBV7-8, with D possibly matching TRBD1 (5 bases). V lost 2 bases, J lost 0 bases, and 7 bases lay in between. The CDR3 covers 14 residues. Germline CDR1 and CDR2: SGHVS and FQNEAQ. The CDR3 is CASSLSGVNTEAFF. The CDR3 nucleotides read TGTGCCAGCAGCTTATCGGGGGTGAACACTGAAGCTTTCTTT.

The rearrangement joins TRBV5-1 to TRBJ2-3, with TRBD2 identical over 8 bases. The V and J ends lost 5 bases and 3 bases, in that order; junction bases with no gene match: 11. Germline values: CDR1 SGHRS, CDR2 YFSETQ. The length of the CDR3 is 16 residues. CDR3 region: CASRSGSDVRTDTQYF. The CDR3 DNA reads TGCGCCAGCAGAAGCGGGAGCGACGTCCGGACAGATACGCAGTATTTT.

This clone has a single count. The chain couples TRBV7-9 to TRBJ2-7, with 13 positions matching TRBD2. The CDR3 covers 16 residues. Trimming at V came to 4 bases and at J to 5 bases, leaving 8 bases not matched to a gene. CDR1 and CDR2 from the germline V gene are SEHNR and FQNEAQ (reference sequence). CDR3 in DNA: TGTGCCAGCAGCTGGGGACTAGCGGGACCCAGGGACGAGCAGTACTTC. Its protein is CASSWGLAGPRDEQYF. Full variable domain (outside the CDR3, taken from reference TRBV7-9 and TRBJ2-7): DTGVSQNPRHKITKRGQNVTFRCDPISEHNRLYWYRQTLGQGPEFLTYFQNEAQLEKSRLLSDRFSAERPKGSFSTLEIQRTEQGDSAMYLCASSWGLAGPRDEQYFGPGTRLTVT.

The chain uses TRBV27 and TRBJ2-7; maybe TRBD2 (6 bases). V was shortened by 4 bases and J by 3 bases, with 13 bases between the two germline ends. The V gene's germline CDR1 is MNHEY and CDR2 SMNVEV (reference sequence). The CDR3 covers 14 residues. This chain's CDR3 is CASSSIQGGYEQYF. CDR3 DNA: TGTGCCAGCAGTTCAATTCAGGGAGGCTACGAGCAGTACTTC.

Of note for this clone: The sample contains more than one DNA sequence encoding this CDR3. The chain uses TRBV11-2 and TRBJ2-7, with no clear D. The CDR3 spans 12 residues. Germline V CDR1 and CDR2: SGHAT, FQNNGV. The V end was cut by 1 base, the J end by 7 bases, with 8 bases between. The CDR3 DNA follows: TGTGCCAGCAGCTTAGGGGCTTGGGAGCAGTACTTC. Protein sequence: CASSLGAWEQYF.

The chain joins TRBV5-4 to TRBJ1-5, with TRBD1 identical over 9 bases. Germline V gene data show CDR1 as SGHNT and CDR2 as YYREEE (reference sequence). The CDR3 length is 14 residues. After removal of 3 bases from V and 7 bases from J, the junction contained 5 bases not matched to a gene. Here the CDR3 reads CASSSGQGEQPQHF. For the CDR3, the DNA is TGTGCCAGCAGCTCGGGACAGGGAGAACAGCCCCAGCATTTT.

The chain couples TRBV19 to TRBJ2-7; TRBD2 matches 8 bases. In germline, CDR1 is LNHDA, CDR2 SQIVND (reference sequence). V trimming: 3 bases; J trimming: 5 bases; junction bases outside the gene matches: 6. The CDR3 extends over 14 amino acids. CDR3 residues: CASSIVSGTHEQYF. Here the CDR3 DNA reads TGTGCCAGTAGTATCGTTAGCGGGACCCACGAGCAGTACTTC.

The chain links TRBV4-3 to TRBJ2-2; TRBD2 agrees at 11 bases. The CDR3 loop spans 18 amino acids. CDR1 is LGHNA, CDR2 YSLEER, per germline. The V segment lost 5 bases and the J segment 1 base; nucleotides outside the gene matches: 9. The chain's CDR3 is CASSKQAGTSGNTGELFF. The CDR3 DNA reads TGCGCCAGCAGCAAACAGGCAGGGACTAGCGGGAACACCGGGGAGCTGTTTTTT.

The chain couples TRBV10-3 to TRBJ2-5, with D possibly being TRBD1 (6 bases). The last part of the DNA fits TRBJ2-7 better; the J call may be wrong. Germline values: CDR1 ENHRY, CDR2 SYGVKD. The CDR3 is 14 residues long. Here the CDR3 reads CAISENREIYEQYF. Here the CDR3 DNA reads TGTGCCATCAGTGAGAACAGGGAGATCTACGAGCAGTACTTC.

This chain connects TRBV5-4 to TRBJ1-4; D might be TRBD1 (6 bases). CDR3 size: 18 residues. Trimming left V 1 base short and J 5 bases short, with 21 bases between. Germline V CDR1 and CDR2: SGHNT, YYREEE (reference sequence). In nucleotides, the CDR3 is TGTGCCAGCAGCTTGCGTGCCCCAGGACAGCGATTCAATGAAAAACTGTTTTTT. Its protein is CASSLRAPGQRFNEKLFF.

The chain links TRBV28 to TRBJ2-7; 12 bases match TRBD1. Germline CDR1 MDHEN, CDR2 SYDVKM. Germline trimming cut 2 bases from V and 9 bases from J; bases unmatched to any gene: 8. The CDR3 length is 15 residues. CDR3 amino acids: CASSLPGQGAYVQYF. The CDR3 DNA sequence: TGTGCCAGCAGTTTACCGGGACAGGGGGCTTATGTGCAGTACTTC.

This chain joins TRBV9 and TRBJ2-2; perhaps TRBD1 as D (5 bases). CDR1 and CDR2 (germline): SGDLS, YYNGEE. The length of the CDR3 is 17 residues. The V end lost 0 bases, the J end lost 6 bases, and 18 bases lay between the germline ends. In DNA form, the CDR3 reads TGTGCCAGCAGCGTAGACTTGGCAGGGTTAAATTCCGGGGAGCTGTTTTTT. Translation gives CASSVDLAGLNSGELFF.